The 10 T cell receptor beta chains presented below share a single source sample, sequenced in a study of Tregs in tolerant kidney transplant recipients. Assay: immunoSEQ multiplex PCR; the TCRdb copy retains only in-frame clones and omits some. The repertoire has some 100,000 clones, around nine tenths of them found once; the top ten carry approximately 0.59%. The sequenced sample consisted of CD4+ T cells from blood. These receptors came from a human donor in good health.

The chain uses TRBV6-5 and TRBJ2-7, with 7 bases fitting TRBD2. This CDR3 region has 15 residues. The V and J ends lost 2 bases and 5 bases, in that order; junction bases with no gene match: 9. Germline V gene lookup returns CDR1 MNHEY and CDR2 SVGAGI. The CDR3 DNA follows: TGTGCCAGCAGTTACAGGCGGGGGACGAGTAACGAGCAGTACTTC. As protein: CASSYRRGTSNEQYF.

This chain links TRBV6-1 with TRBJ2-7; D might be TRBD1 or TRBD2, each matching 5 bases. The V end was cut by 5 bases, the J end by 4 bases, with 15 bases between. This CDR3 is 14 amino acids long. The germline CDR1 and CDR2 sequences are MNHNS and SASEGT. The CDR3 DNA is TGTGCCAGCAGTCCCCCGGGGCCGCAATACGAGCAGTACTTC. As protein: CASSPPGPQYEQYF.

This clone appeared a single time. The rearrangement uses TRBV9 and TRBJ2-3; D is uncertain. Germline V gene data show CDR1 as SGDLS and CDR2 as YYNGEE. The CDR3 consists of 12 residues. The ends were cut back, 0 bases at V and 5 bases at J, with 4 bases in the middle. The chain's CDR3 is CASSVDKDTQYF. The CDR3, as DNA: TGTGCCAGCAGCGTAGATAAAGATACGCAGTATTTT.

This clone was seen just once. The chain links TRBV7-6 to TRBJ1-1, with 7 positions matching TRBD1. From germline, CDR1 is SGHVS and CDR2 FNYEAQ. The CDR3 has 13 amino acids. The trim removed 3 bases at V and 11 bases at J, leaving 9 bases unmatched. The CDR3 here is CASSLSDRDEAFF. The CDR3 DNA reads TGTGCCAGCAGCTTGTCAGACAGGGACGAGGCTTTCTTT. The entire variable domain, with the rest obtained from reference TRBV7-6 and TRBJ1-1, is as follows: GAGVSQSPRYKVTKRGQDVALRCDPISGHVSLYWYRQALGQGPEFLTYFNYEAQQDKSGLPNDRFSAERPEGSISTLTIQRTEQRDSAMYRCASSLSDRDEAFFGQGTRLTVV.

This rearrangement joins TRBV14 to TRBJ2-1, with 10 bases lining up with TRBD2. The J segment lost 6 bases and the V segment lost 4 bases, leaving 12 bases of the junction unmatched. The CDR3 is 17 amino acids. CDR1 is SGHDN and CDR2 is FVKESK in the germline V gene. For the CDR3, the DNA is TGTGCCAGCAGCCCCCGGTCTAGCGGGAGACGGAGCAATGAGCAGTTCTTC. Translated: CASSPRSSGRRSNEQFF. The variable domain in full, completed from reference TRBV14 and TRBJ2-1, reads EAGVTQFPSHSVIEKGQTVTLRCDPISGHDNLYWYRRVMGKEIKFLLHFVKESKQDESGMPNNRFLAERTGGTYSTLKVQPAELEDSGVYFCASSPRSSGRRSNEQFFGPGTRLTVL.

The genes are TRBV19 and TRBJ1-1; unclear D gene. CDR1 is LNHDA and CDR2 is SQIVND in the germline V gene (reference sequence). V lost 4 bases, J lost 5 bases, and 17 bases lay in between. This CDR3 is 15 amino acids long. The CDR3 coding sequence is TGTGCCAGTAGTACATTCTATATCCGAGGGACTGAAGCTTTCTTT. Protein product: CASSTFYIRGTEAFF.

This clone was detected a few times. V is TRBV14 and J is TRBJ2-6, with D hard to call. CDR1 and CDR2 from the germline V gene are SGHDN and FVKESK. Trimming cost V 5 bases and J 5 bases, with 10 bases left between them. The CDR3 covers 14 residues. The CDR3 DNA follows: TGTGCCAGCAGCGACGATCTGAGGGCCAACGTCCTGACTTTC. It specifies CASSDDLRANVLTF.

The chain uses TRBV15 and TRBJ1-1, with a possible D match to TRBD1 (5 bases). V lost 4 bases and J 8 bases, leaving 14 bases between the germline ends. CDR3 length equals 13 residues. From germline, CDR1 is LNHNV and CDR2 YYDKDF (reference sequence). The CDR3 sequence is CATSTASYREAFF. Here the CDR3 DNA reads TGTGCCACCAGCACGGCAAGTTACAGGGAAGCTTTCTTT.

This clone occurred once. The rearrangement joins TRBV14 to TRBJ1-3; D not resolved. Deletions cut 5 bases from V and 0 bases from J, with 5 bases between. CDR1 is SGHDN and CDR2 is FVKESK in the germline V gene. The CDR3 has 13 amino acids. The CDR3 here is CASSFYSGNTIYF. Here the CDR3 DNA reads TGTGCCAGCAGCTTTTACTCTGGAAACACCATATATTTT.

The chain couples TRBV18 to TRBJ1-5; 7 bases are a match to TRBD1. Germline lookup yields CDR1 KGHSH and CDR2 LQKENI. The junction had 4 bases not matched to a gene; V was cut back by 8 bases and J by 3 bases. CDR3 size: 13 residues. This chain's CDR3 is CASTRGTNQPQHF. CDR3 sequence (DNA): TGTGCCAGCACCAGGGGGACCAATCAGCCCCAGCATTTT.